One and the same sample provided the 3 T cell receptor beta chains below, sequenced in a study of blood T cell repertoires in COVID-19. Libraries were prepared by immunoSEQ multiplex PCR; TCRdb keeps only in-frame clonotypes and omits some of them. The table has 210,000 or so clones, around four fifths seen once; the top ten hold 4% to 6%. Material for sequencing was peripheral blood. The receptors were gathered from a woman in her 70s with active or convalescent COVID-19.

The J gene is TRBJ1-2, the V gene TRBV5-1; D is perhaps TRBD1 (5 bases). The germline CDR1 and CDR2 sequences are SGHRS and YFSETQ. Trimming removed 2 bases from V and 4 bases from J, with 15 bases in between. The CDR3 spans 15 residues. The CDR3 nucleotides are TGCGCCAGCAGCTTCACTTCGACAGAGAGCTATGGCTACACCTTC. Protein product: CASSFTSTESYGYTF.

In the case of this clone: The sample carries other DNA sequences with the same CDR3. The J gene is TRBJ1-5, the V gene TRBV5-1; TRBD1 aligns across 7 bases. The CDR3 contains 15 residues. The ends lost 0 bases at V and 2 bases at J; junction bases unmatched: 2. Germline V lookup: CDR1 SGHRS, CDR2 YFSETQ. CDR3 region: CASSLGQGGNQPQHF. DNA for the CDR3: TGCGCCAGCAGCTTGGGACAGGGTGGCAATCAGCCCCAGCATTTT.

This clone was seen once. The chain recombines TRBV29-1 with TRBJ2-5, with 7 positions matching TRBD1. V lost 7 bases, J lost 5 bases, and 19 bases stayed unmatched. The CDR3 has 16 amino acids. The V gene's germline CDR1 is SQVTM and CDR2 ANQGSEA. CDR3 residues: CSATLVTGVVGETQYF. DNA for the CDR3: TGCAGCGCTACACTTGTCACAGGGGTGGTTGGGGAGACCCAGTACTTC.